Given below is one T cell receptor (beta chain) in context. Its antigen is still unknown. Researchers generated TCR beta cDNA from about 530 ng of total RNA, relying on a constant-region primer. Three rounds of nested multiplex PCR with slightly modified ARM-PCR produced TCR beta libraries. Forward primers for TRBV1-TRBV30 and a C-beta reverse primer served the first two PCR rounds, at 10 cycles each. TCRdb called the multiplex PCR reads again in MiXCR, with one record for every CDR3 protein. In the table there are some 100,000 distinct CDR3 sequences, around 71% of which are singletons. The sample comes from a study of tumor-infiltrating lymphocytes in primary liver carcinoma. The study co-extracted DNA and RNA from around 20-30 mg of unsorted bulk tissue. Surgery removed the patients' primary liver carcinoma. Chronic HBV infection was present in the patients, who were treatment-naive. There are 20 residues in the CDR3. The V gene's germline CDR1 is SGHVS and CDR2 FNYEAQ. The V and J ends lost 3 bases and 7 bases respectively, with 31 bases between them.

General study results and limits: Tumors and blood were compared for top-250-clone fraction, and tumors had the significantly higher value (p = 0.039).

The receptor's source is an older woman with primary liver carcinoma and hepatitis B virus infection. The sequencing sample was made of liver tumor tissue from sampling region 2. Regarding subset: tumor region T2, inferior pole. This sequence joins TRBV7-6 and TRBJ1-5, with D perhaps TRBD1 (5 bases). In nucleotides, the CDR3 is TGTGCCAGCAGCTTCGCCGGGCCAAGCGTAAAACGGGGGGTATGGCAGCCCCAGCATTTT. Its protein is CASSFAGPSVKRGVWQPQHF.